This T cell receptor beta chain was retrieved from a study of T cells in Graves' hyperthyroidism and ophthalmopathy. Findings and caveats of the study: It was a median approximately 6.9 months before onset that the model predicted ophthalmopathy.

With regard to this clonotype: What it binds is not known.

Each person with ophthalmopathy scored at least 3 on the Clinical Activity Score, reached NOSPECS grade 4 or higher, and had been ill under 3 months. For the diagnoses, clinical symptoms, serum thyroxine and TRAb, thyroid ultrasound and orbital computed tomography were used. The PBMCs studied were ones that came from about 10 ml fresh peripheral blood. Template material for amplifying TCR beta CDR3 regions consisted of RNA transcripts. The study used the HTBI primer set for a first-round RT-PCR of the TCR CDR3. Via MiXCR, TCRdb re-called the multiplex PCR reads, giving one row per CDR3 protein. The sample includes 500,000 to 550,000 distinct CDR3 sequences, roughly 21% of them seen just once. Germline lookup yields CDR1 SEHNR and CDR2 FQNEAQ (reference sequence). V was shortened by 5 bases and J by 4 bases, with 10 bases between the two germline ends. The length of the CDR3 is 13 residues.

The clonotype was recovered from a man aged 35 to 55 with Graves' ophthalmopathy. The specimen sequenced was blood. The gene calls are TRBV7-9 and TRBJ2-3; D uncertain. The CDR3 nucleotides are TGTGCCAGCAGCCCAAAGCACCCAGATACGCAGTATTTT. As protein: CASSPKHPDTQYF.